This is a list of T cell receptor beta chains from one sample in a study of breast tumors, draining lymph nodes, adjacent tissues. TCRdb re-called the multiplex PCR reads with MiXCR, one entry per CDR3 protein. The table records roughly 14,000 distinct CDR3 sequences, around 57% of them present only once. Specimen: tumor-adjacent breast tissue. Receptors were obtained from a female donor with breast cancer. Some clones in this sample may be carry-over from other donors' samples. Both conserved end residues are part of each CDR3. A D gene is named only where the DNA matches it firmly. Some rows mark clone size as missing; the rest say once, few, many or name a class of expanded clone.

V gene: TRBV24-1
J gene: TRBJ1-4
D gene: TRBD1
CDR3 length: 16
clone size: .
CDR3 DNA: TGTGCCACCAGTGATACGCGACAGGGGCTCAATGAAAAACTGTTTTTT
CDR3 protein: CATSDTRQGLNEKLFF

V gene: TRBV20-1
J gene: TRBJ2-7
D gene: TRBD2
CDR3 length: 16
clone size: once
CDR3 DNA: TGCAGTGCTAGTCCGGCGACTAGCGGTGAGACCTACGAGCAGTACTTC
CDR3 protein: CSASPATSGETYEQYF

V gene: TRBV9
J gene: TRBJ2-3
D gene: TRBD2
CDR3 length: 16
clone size: .
CDR3 DNA: TGTGCCAGCAGCCCGTCCGGGACTAGCGGCACAGATACGCAGTATTTT
CDR3 protein: CASSPSGTSGTDTQYF

V gene: TRBV5-6
J gene: TRBJ2-7
D gene: .
CDR3 length: 14
clone size: many
CDR3 DNA: TGTGCCAGCAGCTTAACACAGGGAACCTACGAGCAGTACTTC
CDR3 protein: CASSLTQGTYEQYF

V gene: TRBV2
J gene: TRBJ2-7
D gene: .
CDR3 length: 14
clone size: .
CDR3 DNA: TGTGCCAGCACCCCGGACGGTGAGACCTACGAGCAGTACTTC
CDR3 protein: CASTPDGETYEQYF

V gene: TRBV10-3
J gene: TRBJ2-6
D gene: .
CDR3 length: 14
clone size: .
CDR3 DNA: TGTGCCATCAGTAGGGGCCCTGGGGCCAACGTCCTGACTTTC
CDR3 protein: CAISRGPGANVLTF

V gene: TRBV12-3/TRBV12-4
J gene: TRBJ1-2
D gene: TRBD1
CDR3 length: 13
clone size: few
CDR3 DNA: TGTGCCAGCAGTCCGCGACAGGGGTATGGCTACACCTTC
CDR3 protein: CASSPRQGYGYTF

V gene: TRBV28
J gene: TRBJ1-2
D gene: .
CDR3 length: 12
clone size: .
CDR3 DNA: TGTGCCAGCAGTTTCCGACAGGCTGGCTACACCTTC
CDR3 protein: CASSFRQAGYTF

V gene: TRBV20-1
J gene: TRBJ2-7
D gene: TRBD2
CDR3 length: 14
clone size: .
CDR3 DNA: TGCAGTGCTCTCGGACTAGCGGGTGCCTCCGAGCAGTACTTC
CDR3 protein: CSALGLAGASEQYF

V gene: TRBV7-2
J gene: TRBJ1-2
D gene: .
CDR3 length: 13
clone size: .
CDR3 DNA: TGTGCCAGCAGCTTAAACAGGAACTATGGCTACACCTTC
CDR3 protein: CASSLNRNYGYTF

V gene: TRBV2
J gene: TRBJ1-4
D gene: .
CDR3 length: 15
clone size: .
CDR3 DNA: TGTGCCAGCAGTTACGCACAGGGCTCCAGTGAAAAACTGTTTTTT
CDR3 protein: CASSYAQGSSEKLFF

V gene: TRBV20-1
J gene: TRBJ1-3
D gene: .
CDR3 length: 13
clone size: .
CDR3 DNA: TGCAGTGCGCGGGGGGGCTCTGGAAACACCATATATTTT
CDR3 protein: CSARGGSGNTIYF

V gene: TRBV6-2/TRBV6-3
J gene: TRBJ2-7
D gene: .
CDR3 length: 13
clone size: .
CDR3 DNA: TGTGCCAGCAGTTATGGCGGGACCTACGAGCAGTACTTC
CDR3 protein: CASSYGGTYEQYF

V gene: TRBV2
J gene: TRBJ2-3
D gene: TRBD1
CDR3 length: 13
clone size: .
CDR3 DNA: TGTGCCAGCAATGACAGGGGCACAGATACGCAGTATTTT
CDR3 protein: CASNDRGTDTQYF

V gene: TRBV30
J gene: TRBJ2-1
D gene: TRBD2
CDR3 length: 13
clone size: few
CDR3 DNA: TGTGCCTGGAGTGTACTGGGGGGGAATGAGCAGTTCTTC
CDR3 protein: CAWSVLGGNEQFF

V gene: TRBV15
J gene: TRBJ2-7
D gene: TRBD2
CDR3 length: 18
clone size: .
CDR3 DNA: TGTGCCACCAGCTCCCAGGGGGGGGGACTAGCGGGAAACTACGAGCAGTACTTC
CDR3 protein: CATSSQGGGLAGNYEQYF

V gene: TRBV29-1
J gene: TRBJ1-2
D gene: .
CDR3 length: 13
clone size: medium-sized
CDR3 DNA: TGCAGCGTGACCAGGGAAATCGAGGGTGGCTACACCTTC
CDR3 protein: CSVTREIEGGYTF

V gene: TRBV7-9
J gene: TRBJ1-2
D gene: TRBD1
CDR3 length: 14
clone size: .
CDR3 DNA: TGTGCCAGCAGCCAAGGACAGGAGAACTATGGCTACACCTTC
CDR3 protein: CASSQGQENYGYTF